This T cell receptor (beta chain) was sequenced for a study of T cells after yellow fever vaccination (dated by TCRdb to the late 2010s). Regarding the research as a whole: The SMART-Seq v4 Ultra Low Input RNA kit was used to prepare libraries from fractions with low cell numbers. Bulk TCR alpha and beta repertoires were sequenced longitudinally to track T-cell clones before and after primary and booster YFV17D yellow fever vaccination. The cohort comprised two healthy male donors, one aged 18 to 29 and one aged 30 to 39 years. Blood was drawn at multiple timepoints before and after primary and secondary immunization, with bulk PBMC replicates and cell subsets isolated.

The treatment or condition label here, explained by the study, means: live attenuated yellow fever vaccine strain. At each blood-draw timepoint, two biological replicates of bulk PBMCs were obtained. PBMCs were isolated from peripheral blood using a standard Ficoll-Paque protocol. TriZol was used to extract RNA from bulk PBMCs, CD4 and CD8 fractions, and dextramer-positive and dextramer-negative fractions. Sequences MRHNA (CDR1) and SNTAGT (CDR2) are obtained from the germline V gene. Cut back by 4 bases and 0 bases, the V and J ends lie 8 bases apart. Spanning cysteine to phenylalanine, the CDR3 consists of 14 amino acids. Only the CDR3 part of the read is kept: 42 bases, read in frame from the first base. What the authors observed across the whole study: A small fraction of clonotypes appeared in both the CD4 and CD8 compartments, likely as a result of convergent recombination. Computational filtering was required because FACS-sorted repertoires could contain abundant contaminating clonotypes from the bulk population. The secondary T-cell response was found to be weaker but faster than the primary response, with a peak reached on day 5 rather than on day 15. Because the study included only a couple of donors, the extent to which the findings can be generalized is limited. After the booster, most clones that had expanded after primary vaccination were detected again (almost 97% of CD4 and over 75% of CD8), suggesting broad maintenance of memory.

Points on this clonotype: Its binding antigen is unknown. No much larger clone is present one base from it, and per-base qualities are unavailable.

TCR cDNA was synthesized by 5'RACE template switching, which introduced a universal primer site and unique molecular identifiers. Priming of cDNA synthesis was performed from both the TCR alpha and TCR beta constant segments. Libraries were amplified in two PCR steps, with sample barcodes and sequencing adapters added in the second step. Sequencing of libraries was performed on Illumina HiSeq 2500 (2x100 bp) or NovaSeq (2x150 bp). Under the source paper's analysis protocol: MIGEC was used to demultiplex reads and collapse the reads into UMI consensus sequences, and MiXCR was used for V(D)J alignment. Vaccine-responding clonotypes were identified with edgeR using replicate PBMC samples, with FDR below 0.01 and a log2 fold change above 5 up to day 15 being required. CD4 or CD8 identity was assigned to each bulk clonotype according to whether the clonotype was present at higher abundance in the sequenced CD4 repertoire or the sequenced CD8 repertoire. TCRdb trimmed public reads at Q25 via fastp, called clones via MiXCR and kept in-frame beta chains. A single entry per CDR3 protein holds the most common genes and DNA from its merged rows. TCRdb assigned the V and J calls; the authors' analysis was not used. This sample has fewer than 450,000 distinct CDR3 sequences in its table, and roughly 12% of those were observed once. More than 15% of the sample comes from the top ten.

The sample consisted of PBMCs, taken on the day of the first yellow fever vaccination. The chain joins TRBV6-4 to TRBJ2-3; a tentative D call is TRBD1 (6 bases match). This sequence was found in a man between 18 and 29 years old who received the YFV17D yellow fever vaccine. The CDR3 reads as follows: CASSVDRSTDTQYF. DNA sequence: TGTGCCAGCAGTGTCGACAGGAGCACAGATACGCAGTATTTT.